Listed here are 16 T cell receptor beta chains from one sample, sequenced in a study of blood T cell repertoires in COVID-19. Here immunoSEQ multiplex PCR was the method, and the copy in TCRdb shows in-frame clones only, minus some. The sample includes some 150,000 clones, roughly 89% seen only once; the top ten take roughly 3.9%. The specimen was peripheral blood. Receptors were obtained from a man younger than 35 with active or convalescent COVID-19.

CDR3 coding DNA: TGCGCCAGCAGCTTGGTAAGGACAGCGAACTATGGCTACACCTTC. Translated: CASSLVRTANYGYTF. This chain links TRBV5-1 with TRBJ1-2; TRBD1 is a possible D gene (6 bases). The CDR3 runs to 15 residues. Trimming stripped 0 bases from V and 2 bases from J, with 11 bases between. Germline values: CDR1 SGHRS, CDR2 YFSETQ.

The J gene is TRBJ2-2, the V gene TRBV27, with a tentative D call TRBD2 (5 bases). V lost 2 bases and J 3 bases, leaving 19 bases between the germline ends. This CDR3 has 18 amino acids. Germline CDR1 reads MNHEY; CDR2 reads SMNVEV (reference sequence). The CDR3 DNA is TGTGCCAGCAGTTTACAACCGAAACACGGGGTGCACACCGGGGAGCTGTTTTTT. This translates into CASSLQPKHGVHTGELFF.

V gene TRBV19 combines with J gene TRBJ1-1; D may be TRBD1 (5 bases). CDR3 length equals 17 residues. V gave up 3 bases and J gave up 0 bases, with 17 bases separating them. Per the germline V gene, CDR1 is LNHDA and CDR2 is SQIVND (reference sequence). CDR3 region: CASSIPDKGRLNTEAFF. As DNA, the CDR3 is TGTGCCAGTAGTATCCCCGACAAGGGGCGATTGAACACTGAAGCTTTCTTT.

The genes are TRBV5-1 and TRBJ2-1; 10 bases are a match to TRBD2. The CDR3 length is 18 residues. Looked up from germline, CDR1 is SGHRS and CDR2 is YFSETQ. V gave up 1 base and J gave up 0 bases; unmatched junction bases: 7. CDR3 loop: CASSLLASGGSSYNEQFF. The CDR3 DNA reads as TGCGCCAGCAGCTTGTTGGCTAGCGGGGGCTCCTCCTACAATGAGCAGTTCTTC. Full variable domain (rest looked up from reference TRBV5-1 and TRBJ2-1): KAGVTQTPRYLIKTRGQQVTLSCSPISGHRSVSWYQQTPGQGLQFLFEYFSETQRNKGNFPGRFSGRQFSNSRSEMNVSTLELGDSALYLCASSLLASGGSSYNEQFFGPGTRLTVL.

The chain is built from TRBV6-5 and TRBJ1-2; the match to TRBD1 covers 10 bases. This CDR3 has 14 residues. Trimming cost V 5 bases and J 6 bases; bases outside gene matches: 6. The V gene's germline CDR1 is MNHEY and CDR2 SVGAGI. CDR3 protein: CASSRVGTGDGYTF. As DNA, the CDR3 is TGTGCCAGCAGTCGGGTCGGGACAGGGGATGGCTACACCTTC.

The chain employs TRBV3-1 (or the pseudogene TRBV3-2) and TRBJ1-6; TRBD1 matches at 7 bases. Germline loops: CDR1 LGHDT, CDR2 YNNKEL (reference sequence). The CDR3 consists of 14 residues. The V segment lost 1 base and the J segment 8 bases; nucleotides outside the gene matches: 2. The CDR3 here is CASSQGQGYSPLHF. CDR3 bases: TGTGCCAGCAGCCAAGGACAGGGTTATTCACCCCTCCACTTT.

This chain links TRBV5-6 with TRBJ2-7, with 9 bases aligning to TRBD1. The germline CDR1 and CDR2 sequences are SGHDT and YYEEEE. This CDR3 spans 14 amino acids. The V gene end was trimmed by 4 bases and the J gene end by 10 bases; junction bases not matched to a gene: 12. The CDR3 region is CASSRGTGKLVQYV. CDR3 coding DNA: TGTGCCAGCAGCCGGGGGACAGGGAAGTTAGTTCAGTACGTC.

The V and J genes are TRBV5-4 and TRBJ2-1, with D perhaps TRBD1 (6 bases). CDR3 length equals 15 residues. Germline lookup yields CDR1 SGHNT and CDR2 YYREEE (reference sequence). V lost 3 bases and J lost 4, with 14 bases in between. CDR3 region: CASSSGTRFYNEQFF. The CDR3 DNA reads as TGTGCCAGCAGCTCCGGGACACGCTTTTACAATGAGCAGTTCTTC.

V and J are TRBV14 and TRBJ1-6, with D unresolved. Germline V gives CDR1 SGHDN, CDR2 FVKESK. CDR3 length: 14 amino acids. The V gene lost 1 base and the J gene lost 13 bases, with 14 bases spanning the gap. CDR3 loop: CASSQGVRLRPLHF. The CDR3 region has the DNA TGTGCCAGCAGCCAAGGAGTCCGTTTGAGGCCCCTCCACTTT.

J is TRBJ2-2 and V is TRBV9; D is undetermined. V was clipped by 6 bases and J by 1 base, with 4 bases between them. Germline CDR1 reads SGDLS; CDR2 reads YYNGEE. This CDR3 is 12 amino acids long. CDR3 loop: CASTGNTGELFF. The CDR3 DNA reads TGTGCCAGCACGGGGAACACCGGGGAGCTGTTTTTT.

This chain joins TRBV2 and TRBJ1-1; 7 nucleotides match TRBD1. Trimming took 7 bases from V and 1 from J; bases not matched to a gene: 3. The length of the CDR3 is 13 residues. Germline lookup yields CDR1 SNHLY and CDR2 FYNNEI. This CDR3 is CASINRGNTEAFF. The CDR3 DNA sequence: TGTGCCAGCATTAACAGGGGGAACACTGAAGCTTTCTTT.

The CDR3 region has the DNA TGTGCCAGCAGCCCGCGCTTAGAATCCCACGAGCAGTACGTC. Amino acids: CASSPRLESHEQYV. V and J are TRBV7-2 and TRBJ2-7, with no clear D. This CDR3 is 14 amino acids long. Per the germline V gene, CDR1 is SGHTA and CDR2 is FQGNSA. Trimming pared 5 bases from V and 5 bases from J, leaving 16 bases between.

The chain joins TRBV12-3 or TRBV12-4 to TRBJ1-1, with D maybe TRBD1 (5 bases). CDR3 length: 12 residues. The V end lost 6 bases, the J end lost 4 bases, and 9 bases lay between the germline ends. The CDR3 region has the DNA TGTGCCAGCAGGACCACAGGCACTGAAGCTTTCTTT. Its translation: CASRTTGTEAFF.

The gene calls are TRBV19 and TRBJ2-1; D gene uncertain. With 0 bases removed from V and 0 bases from J, the gap between germline ends came to 6 bases. This CDR3 is 15 amino acids long. Per germline, CDR1 LNHDA and CDR2 SQIVND (reference sequence). CDR3 residues: CASSIDTSSYNEQFF. CDR3 sequence (DNA): TGTGCCAGTAGTATAGACACGAGCTCCTACAATGAGCAGTTCTTC.

The chain couples TRBV3-1 (or the pseudogene TRBV3-2) to TRBJ2-3; a possible D gene is TRBD2 (5 bases). The V gene lost 7 bases and the J gene lost 2 bases, with 16 bases spanning the gap. Per germline, CDR1 LGHDT and CDR2 YNNKEL (reference sequence). This CDR3 is 15 amino acids long. CDR3 in DNA: TGTGCCAGCATAAGGCGTCCGGGGTCCACAGATACGCAGTATTTT. Amino acid sequence: CASIRRPGSTDTQYF.

This clone turned up a few times. The J gene is TRBJ2-1, the V gene TRBV6-4; 7 bases agree with TRBD2. Trimming removed 0 bases from V and 12 bases from J; junction bases left unmatched: 23. The CDR3 loop spans 19 amino acids. Looked up from germline, CDR1 is MRHNA and CDR2 is SNTAGT. CDR3 sequence reads: CASSDSIGGGTGSPGGQFF. CDR3 nucleotides: TGTGCCAGCAGTGACTCGATTGGGGGGGGGACTGGCTCCCCTGGTGGGCAGTTCTTC.